A selection of T cell receptor beta chains follows, all from one sample in a study of control samples from healthy donors and cancer patients. TCRdb's table, derived via immunoSEQ multiplex PCR, lists solely in-frame clones and lacks some. The data show 20,000 to 25,000 clones, around four fifths seen once. Sequencing was done on a sample of PBMCs. Source of these receptors: a man between 60 and 70 years old with colorectal cancer. CDR3s include the opening cysteine and the closing phenylalanine or tryptophan. The D gene is left open where the match is weak. Some rows have no size entry. The others give once, few or many, or a class for an expanded clone.

j_gene,v_gene,abundance,d_gene,CDR3nt,CDR3aa
TRBJ2-3,TRBV29-1,-,-,TGCAGCGTACCCTCTTCTAGAGGGGGTTTTGATACGCAGTATTTT,CSVPSSRGGFDTQYF
TRBJ1-1,TRBV2,-,-,TGTGCCAGCAGTGGACAGCCCGACACTGAAGCTTTCTTT,CASSGQPDTEAFF
TRBJ2-5,TRBV12-3/TRBV12-4,-,TRBD2,TGTGCCAGCGGGAGTAGCGGGGGAAAGACCCAGTACTTC,CASGSSGGKTQYF
TRBJ2-1,TRBV6-2/TRBV6-3,-,-,TGTGCCAGCAGTTATAAAGCGGGCGGAACCTACAATGAGCAGTTCTTC,CASSYKAGGTYNEQFF
TRBJ2-6,TRBV3-1/TRBV3-2,few,-,TGTGCCAGCGGCTCTGGGGCCAACGTCCTGACTTTC,CASGSGANVLTF
TRBJ1-2,TRBV12-3/TRBV12-4,once,-,TGTGCCAGCAGTTTCATGCGGAATGGCTACACCTTC,CASSFMRNGYTF
TRBJ1-6,TRBV11-2,-,TRBD1,TGTGCCAGCAGCCCGGGGACAGCTAACAATTCACCCCTCCACTTT,CASSPGTANNSPLHF
TRBJ1-4,TRBV6-5,few,-,TGTGCCAGCACCCCCCGGGCTGCAACTAATGAAAAACTGTTTTTT,CASTPRAATNEKLFF
TRBJ2-2,TRBV19,-,TRBD2,TGTGCCAGTAGTATCAAGGGACTAGCGGGGGGGCAGTGGAGGAACACCGGGGAGCTGTTTTTT,CASSIKGLAGGQWRNTGELFF
TRBJ2-2,TRBV6-6,-,-,TGTGCCAGCAGTTACCCCCGGGCGGGGGCCGCCGGGGAGCTGTTTTTT,CASSYPRAGAAGELFF
TRBJ1-1,TRBV5-1,-,-,TGCGCCAGCAGCTCCGGGGCCCCCAACACTGAAGCTTTCTTT,CASSSGAPNTEAFF
TRBJ2-7,TRBV7-9,-,-,TGTGCCAGCAGCCCGGCCGGGGCACTCTCCTACGAGCAGTACTTC,CASSPAGALSYEQYF
TRBJ1-1,TRBV9,-,TRBD1,TGTGCCAGCCTCCTCGAGCCGGGACAGCAGAACACTGAAGCTTTCTTT,CASLLEPGQQNTEAFF
TRBJ2-7,TRBV4-1,-,-,TGCGCCAGCAGCCTAGAACATGAGACCTACGAGCAGTACTTC,CASSLEHETYEQYF
TRBJ1-6,TRBV6-6,-,-,TGTGCCAGCAGTTTCAACAGGGATTGGTATTCACCCCTCCACTTT,CASSFNRDWYSPLHF
TRBJ1-1,TRBV18,-,-,TGTGCCAGCTCACCGAGAACAGGGTTTGGTGCTGAAGCTTTCTTT,CASSPRTGFGAEAFF
TRBJ1-5,TRBV27,-,TRBD1,TGTGCCAGCAGCTATAGCCGGGACAGGTTTTCTGATCAGCCCCAGCATTTT,CASSYSRDRFSDQPQHF
TRBJ1-5,TRBV4-3,-,-,TGCGCCAGCAGCCCGGCGATCAATAGCAATCAGCCCCAGCATTTT,CASSPAINSNQPQHF
TRBJ2-1,TRBV12-3/TRBV12-4,-,-,TGTGCCAGCAGTTTAAAGAATGAGCAGTTCTTC,CASSLKNEQFF
TRBJ2-2,TRBV3-1/TRBV3-2,-,-,TGTGCCAGCAGCCAAGTCATCCCGGGACCGTCCGGGGAGCTGTTTTTT,CASSQVIPGPSGELFF
TRBJ1-3,TRBV30,-,-,TGTGCCTGGAGTTGGGGAGGAGCCATATATTTT,CAWSWGGAIYF
TRBJ1-2,TRBV2,few,TRBD1,TGTGCCAGCAAAGGGACAGATTATGGCTACACCTTC,CASKGTDYGYTF
TRBJ2-2,TRBV4-3,-,TRBD1,TGCGCCAGCAGCCAACAACAGGGGTACACCGGGGAGCTGTTTTTT,CASSQQQGYTGELFF
TRBJ2-7,TRBV2,few,-,TGTGCCAGCAGTGGGTCCCGGGCCGAGCAGTACTTC,CASSGSRAEQYF
TRBJ1-2,TRBV24-1,-,-,TGTGCCACCAGTGATCCCGGTGGGGCCTATGGCTACACCTTC,CATSDPGGAYGYTF
TRBJ1-1,TRBV5-4,-,-,TGTGCCAGCAGCTTGGAGTCAGCGAACACTGAAGCTTTCTTT,CASSLESANTEAFF
TRBJ2-7,TRBV5-5,medium-sized,TRBD2,TGTGCCAGCAGTCTGCGGGGGGCCGACTACGAGCAGTACTTC,CASSLRGADYEQYF
TRBJ1-3,TRBV3-1/TRBV3-2,-,-,TGTGCCAGCAGCGAGGTAAGTCACGCACGAAACACCATATATTTT,CASSEVSHARNTIYF
TRBJ2-1,TRBV7-9,-,-,TGTGCCAGCAGCTTATCACTGAGGGATGAGCAGTTCTTC,CASSLSLRDEQFF
TRBJ2-3,TRBV28,-,-,TGTGCCAGCAGTCCTAGGGATACGCAGTATTTT,CASSPRDTQYF
TRBJ1-5,TRBV6-6,-,-,TGTGCCAGCAGTTACTCGAGGAGGGAAAGCAATCAGCCCCAGCATTTT,CASSYSRRESNQPQHF
TRBJ1-5,TRBV27,-,-,TGTGCCAGCAGTTTTTCGGACGGTGCAGGTCAGCCCCAGCATTTT,CASSFSDGAGQPQHF
TRBJ1-1,TRBV29-1,once,TRBD1,TGCAGCGTTATCCGGGACAGGAACACTGAAGCTTTCTTT,CSVIRDRNTEAFF
TRBJ1-1,TRBV6-5,once,-,TGTGCCAGCAGTTCTAGGGGTAACACTGAAGCTTTCTTT,CASSSRGNTEAFF
TRBJ1-2,TRBV12-3/TRBV12-4,-,TRBD1,TGTGCCAGCAGCGGACAGGGGGCCTATGGCTACACCTTC,CASSGQGAYGYTF